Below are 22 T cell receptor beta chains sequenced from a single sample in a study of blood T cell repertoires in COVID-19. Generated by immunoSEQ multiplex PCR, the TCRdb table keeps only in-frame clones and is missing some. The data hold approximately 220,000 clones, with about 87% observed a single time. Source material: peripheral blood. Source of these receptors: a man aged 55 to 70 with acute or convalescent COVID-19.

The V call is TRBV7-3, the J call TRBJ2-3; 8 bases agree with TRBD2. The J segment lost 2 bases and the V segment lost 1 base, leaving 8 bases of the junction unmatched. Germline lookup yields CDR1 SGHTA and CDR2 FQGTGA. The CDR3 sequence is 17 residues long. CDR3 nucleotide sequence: TGTGCCAGCAGCTTAAGAAGGCGGGGGGACCACACAGATACGCAGTATTTT. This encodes CASSLRRRGDHTDTQYF.

The CDR3 DNA is TGTGCCAGCCAGGGGGCGAGTGGCTACACCTTC. Protein: CASQGASGYTF. This rearrangement joins TRBV6-5 to TRBJ1-2, with 8 positions matching TRBD1. Trimming removed 8 bases from V and 7 bases from J; junction bases left unmatched: 3. The CDR3 totals 11 residues. CDR1 is MNHEY and CDR2 is SVGAGI in the germline V gene.

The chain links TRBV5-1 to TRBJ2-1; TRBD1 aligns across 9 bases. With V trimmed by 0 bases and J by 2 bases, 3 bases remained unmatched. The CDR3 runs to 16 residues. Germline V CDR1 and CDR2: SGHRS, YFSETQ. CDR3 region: CASSLGGTGTYNEQFF. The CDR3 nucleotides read TGCGCCAGCAGCTTGGGCGGGACAGGGACCTACAATGAGCAGTTCTTC.

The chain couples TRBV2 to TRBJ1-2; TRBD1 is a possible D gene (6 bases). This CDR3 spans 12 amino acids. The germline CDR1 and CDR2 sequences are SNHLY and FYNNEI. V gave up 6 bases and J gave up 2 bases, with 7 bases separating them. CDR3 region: CASSQGNYGYTF. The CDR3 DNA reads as TGTGCCAGCAGCCAGGGGAACTATGGCTACACCTTC.

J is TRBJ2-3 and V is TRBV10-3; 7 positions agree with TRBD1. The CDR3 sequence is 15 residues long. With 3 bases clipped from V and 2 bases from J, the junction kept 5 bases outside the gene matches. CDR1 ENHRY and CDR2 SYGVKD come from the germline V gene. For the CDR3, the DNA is TGTGCCATCAGTGACACACAGGGGATCACAGATACGCAGTATTTT. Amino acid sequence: CAISDTQGITDTQYF.

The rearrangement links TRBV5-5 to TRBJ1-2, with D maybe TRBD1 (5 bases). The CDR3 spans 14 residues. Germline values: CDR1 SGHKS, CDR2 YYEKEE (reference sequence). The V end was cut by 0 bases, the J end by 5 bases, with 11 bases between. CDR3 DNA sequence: TGTGCCAGCAGCTTGGGACAGAACCTTTATGGCTACACCTTC. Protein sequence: CASSLGQNLYGYTF.

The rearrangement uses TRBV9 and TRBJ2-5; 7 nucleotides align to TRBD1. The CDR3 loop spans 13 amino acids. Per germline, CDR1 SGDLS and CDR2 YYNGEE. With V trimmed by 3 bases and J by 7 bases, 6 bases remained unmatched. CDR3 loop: CASSAGDRGTQYF. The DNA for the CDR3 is TGTGCCAGCAGCGCTGGGGACAGAGGGACCCAGTACTTC.

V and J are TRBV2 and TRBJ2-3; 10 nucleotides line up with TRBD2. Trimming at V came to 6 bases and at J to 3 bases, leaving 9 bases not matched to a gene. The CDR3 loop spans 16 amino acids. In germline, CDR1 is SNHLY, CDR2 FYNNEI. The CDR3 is CASRPTSGAKTDTQYF. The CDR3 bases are TGTGCCAGCAGACCCACTAGCGGGGCCAAGACAGATACGCAGTATTTT.

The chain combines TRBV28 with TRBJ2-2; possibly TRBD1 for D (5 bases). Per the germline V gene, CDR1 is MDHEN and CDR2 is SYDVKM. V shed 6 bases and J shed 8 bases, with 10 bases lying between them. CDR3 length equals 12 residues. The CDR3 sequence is CASSLTGGELFF. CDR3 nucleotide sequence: TGTGCCAGCAGCCTAACAGGAGGGGAGCTGTTTTTT.

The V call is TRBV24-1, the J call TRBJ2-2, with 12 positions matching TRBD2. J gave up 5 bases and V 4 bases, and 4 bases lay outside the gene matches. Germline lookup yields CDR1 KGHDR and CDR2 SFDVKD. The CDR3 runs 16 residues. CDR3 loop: CATSDPSGGVTGELFF. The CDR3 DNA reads TGTGCCACCAGTGACCCTAGCGGGGGGGTGACCGGGGAGCTGTTTTTT.

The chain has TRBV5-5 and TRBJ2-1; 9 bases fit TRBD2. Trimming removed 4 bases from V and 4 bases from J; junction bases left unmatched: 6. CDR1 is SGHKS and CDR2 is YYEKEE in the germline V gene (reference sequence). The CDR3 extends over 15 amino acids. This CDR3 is CASSISGGLYNEQFF. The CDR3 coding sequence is TGTGCCAGCAGCATAAGCGGGGGGCTATACAATGAGCAGTTCTTC.

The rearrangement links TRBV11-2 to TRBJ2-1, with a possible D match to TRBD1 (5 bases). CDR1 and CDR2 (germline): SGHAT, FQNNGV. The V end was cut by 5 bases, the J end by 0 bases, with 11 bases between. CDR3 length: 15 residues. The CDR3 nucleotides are TGTGCCAGCAGCCCCCGCGACAGCTCCTACAATGAGCAGTTCTTC. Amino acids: CASSPRDSSYNEQFF.

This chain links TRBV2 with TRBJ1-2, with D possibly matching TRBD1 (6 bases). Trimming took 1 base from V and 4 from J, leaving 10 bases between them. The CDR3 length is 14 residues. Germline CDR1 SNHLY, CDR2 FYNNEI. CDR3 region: CASSEDWGLYGYTF. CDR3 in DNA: TGTGCCAGCAGTGAAGATTGGGGGCTCTATGGCTACACCTTC.

The CDR3 nucleotides read TGTGCCAGCAGTTCGTTAAATCCCTATGGCTACACCTTC. Translated: CASSSLNPYGYTF. The gene calls are TRBV28 and TRBJ1-2; D remains unclear. Looked up from germline, CDR1 is MDHEN and CDR2 is SYDVKM. This CDR3 is 13 amino acids long. The ends were cut back, 4 bases at V and 4 bases at J, with 10 bases in the middle.

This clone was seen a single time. In DNA, the CDR3 is TGCGCCAGCAGCATCAGCCAAGAGACCCAGTACTTC. This encodes CASSISQETQYF. The gene calls are TRBV5-1 and TRBJ2-5; D is ambiguous. V dropped 4 bases and J dropped 1 base, with 5 bases sitting between them. Germline-derived CDR1 and CDR2 are SGHRS and YFSETQ. This CDR3 is built from 12 residues. The variable domain in full, with the rest retrieved from reference TRBV5-1 and TRBJ2-5, is KAGVTQTPRYLIKTRGQQVTLSCSPISGHRSVSWYQQTPGQGLQFLFEYFSETQRNKGNFPGRFSGRQFSNSRSEMNVSTLELGDSALYLCASSISQETQYFGPGTRLLVL.

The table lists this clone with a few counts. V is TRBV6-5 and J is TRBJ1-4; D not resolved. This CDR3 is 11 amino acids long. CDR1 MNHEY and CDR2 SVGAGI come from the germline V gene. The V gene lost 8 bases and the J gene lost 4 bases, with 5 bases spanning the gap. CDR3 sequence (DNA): TGTGCCAGCGGAGTTAATGAAAAACTGTTTTTT. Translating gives CASGVNEKLFF.

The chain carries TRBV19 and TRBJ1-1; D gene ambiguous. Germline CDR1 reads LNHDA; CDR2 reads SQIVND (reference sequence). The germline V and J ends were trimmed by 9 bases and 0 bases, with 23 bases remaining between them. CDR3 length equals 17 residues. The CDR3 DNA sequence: TGTGCCAGCCCCCACACCAGAGGGCGGAATTTGAACACTGAAGCTTTCTTT. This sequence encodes CASPHTRGRNLNTEAFF.

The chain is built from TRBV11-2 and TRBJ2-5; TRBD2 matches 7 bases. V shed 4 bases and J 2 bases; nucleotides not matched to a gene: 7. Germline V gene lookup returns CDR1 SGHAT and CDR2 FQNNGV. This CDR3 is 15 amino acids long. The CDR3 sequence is CASSSVGTTQETQYF. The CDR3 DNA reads TGTGCCAGCAGCTCCGTGGGGACTACACAAGAGACCCAGTACTTC.

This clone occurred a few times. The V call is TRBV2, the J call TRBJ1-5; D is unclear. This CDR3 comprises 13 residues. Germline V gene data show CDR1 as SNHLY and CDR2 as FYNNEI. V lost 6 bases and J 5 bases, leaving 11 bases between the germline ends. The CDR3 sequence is CASSKVRDQPQHF. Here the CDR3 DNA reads TGTGCCAGCAGCAAGGTTCGGGATCAGCCCCAGCATTTT.

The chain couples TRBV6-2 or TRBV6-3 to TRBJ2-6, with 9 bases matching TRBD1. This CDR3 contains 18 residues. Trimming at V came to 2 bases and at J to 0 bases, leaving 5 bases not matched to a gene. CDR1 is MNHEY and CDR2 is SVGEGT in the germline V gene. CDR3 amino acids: CASSYTGTGYSGANVLTF. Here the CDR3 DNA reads TGTGCCAGCAGTTACACCGGGACAGGGTACTCTGGGGCCAACGTCCTGACTTTC.

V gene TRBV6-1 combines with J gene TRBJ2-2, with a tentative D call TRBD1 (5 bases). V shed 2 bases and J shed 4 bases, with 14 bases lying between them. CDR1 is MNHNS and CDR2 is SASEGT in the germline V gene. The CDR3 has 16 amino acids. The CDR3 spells CASSEWARVGTGELFF. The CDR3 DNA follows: TGTGCCAGCAGTGAATGGGCCAGGGTGGGCACCGGGGAGCTGTTTTTT.

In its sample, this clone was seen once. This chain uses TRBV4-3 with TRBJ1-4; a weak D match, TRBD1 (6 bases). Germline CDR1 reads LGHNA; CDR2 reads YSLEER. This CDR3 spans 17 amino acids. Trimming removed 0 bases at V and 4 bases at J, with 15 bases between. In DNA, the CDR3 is TGCGCCAGCAGCCAAGATTCAGGGGCGTTCGGTAATGAAAAACTGTTTTTT. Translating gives CASSQDSGAFGNEKLFF.